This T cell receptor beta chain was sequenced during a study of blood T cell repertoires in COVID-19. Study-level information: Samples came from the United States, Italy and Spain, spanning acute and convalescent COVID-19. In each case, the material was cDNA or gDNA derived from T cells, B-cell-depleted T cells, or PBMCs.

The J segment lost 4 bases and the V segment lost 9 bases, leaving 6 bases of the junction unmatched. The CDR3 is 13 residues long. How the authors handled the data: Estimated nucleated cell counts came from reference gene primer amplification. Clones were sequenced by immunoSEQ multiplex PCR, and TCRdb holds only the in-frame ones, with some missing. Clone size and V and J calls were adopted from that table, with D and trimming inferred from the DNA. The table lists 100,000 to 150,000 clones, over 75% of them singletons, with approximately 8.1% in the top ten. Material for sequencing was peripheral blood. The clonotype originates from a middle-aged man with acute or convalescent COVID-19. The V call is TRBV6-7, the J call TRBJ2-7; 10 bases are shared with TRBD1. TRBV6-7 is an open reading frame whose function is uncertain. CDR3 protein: CARGGTGDYEQYF. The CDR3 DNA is TGTGCCAGGGGGGGGACAGGGGATTACGAGCAGTACTTC.